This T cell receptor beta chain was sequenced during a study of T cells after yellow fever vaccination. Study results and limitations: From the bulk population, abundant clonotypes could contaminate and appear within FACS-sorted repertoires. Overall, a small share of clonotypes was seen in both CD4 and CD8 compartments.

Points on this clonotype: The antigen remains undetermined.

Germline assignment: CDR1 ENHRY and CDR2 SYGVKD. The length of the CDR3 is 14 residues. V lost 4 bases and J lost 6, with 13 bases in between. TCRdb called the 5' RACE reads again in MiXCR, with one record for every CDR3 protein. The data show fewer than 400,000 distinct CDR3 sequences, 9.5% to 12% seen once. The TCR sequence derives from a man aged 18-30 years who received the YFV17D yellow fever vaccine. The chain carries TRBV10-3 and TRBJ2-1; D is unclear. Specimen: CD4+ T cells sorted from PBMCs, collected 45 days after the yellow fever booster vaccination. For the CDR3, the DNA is TGTGCCATCAGTGCATCATCAGCCACCAATGAGCAGTTCTTC. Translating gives CAISASSATNEQFF.